This entry is about one T cell receptor beta chain. Investigators sought sequencing depths of between 1 in 200,000 and 1 in 1 million T cells. Using immunoSEQ multiplex PCR, the repertoire was profiled, and TCRdb retains in-frame clones only, with some absent. Counted here are fewer than 400,000 clones, roughly 70% occurring once; the ten biggest clones make up roughly 6.8%. This sample was included in a study of cytotoxic CD8 clonotypes in ibrutinib-treated CLL. The receptor comes from a human donor with chronic lymphocytic leukemia. The sample consisted of PBMCs, taken after 36 months of ibrutinib treatment.

The CDR3: CASSQGWDYPYF. Written as DNA, the CDR3 is TGTGCCAGCAGCCAAGGATGGGACTATCCGTACTTC. The chain carries TRBV14 and TRBJ2-7, with 7 positions matching TRBD2. J lost 12 bases, V lost 1 base, and 6 bases had no gene match. Germline assignment: CDR1 SGHDN and CDR2 FVKESK. The CDR3 contains 12 residues. Variable domain in full (rest from reference TRBV14 and TRBJ2-7): EAGVTQFPSHSVIEKGQTVTLRCDPISGHDNLYWYRRVMGKEIKFLLHFVKESKQDESGMPNNRFLAERTGGTYSTLKVQPAELEDSGVYFCASSQGWDYPYFGPGTRLTVT.